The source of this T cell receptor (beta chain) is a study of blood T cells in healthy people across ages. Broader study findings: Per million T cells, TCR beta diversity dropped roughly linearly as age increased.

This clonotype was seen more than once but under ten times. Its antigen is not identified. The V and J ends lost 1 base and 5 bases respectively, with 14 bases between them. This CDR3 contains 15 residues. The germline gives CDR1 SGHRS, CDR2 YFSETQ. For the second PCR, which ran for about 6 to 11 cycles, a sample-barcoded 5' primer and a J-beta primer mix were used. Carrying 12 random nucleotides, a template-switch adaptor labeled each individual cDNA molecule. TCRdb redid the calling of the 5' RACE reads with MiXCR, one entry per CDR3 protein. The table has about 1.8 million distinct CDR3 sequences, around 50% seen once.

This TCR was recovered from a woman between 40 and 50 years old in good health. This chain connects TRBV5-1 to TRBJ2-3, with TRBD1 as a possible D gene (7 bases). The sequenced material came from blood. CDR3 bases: TGCGCCAGCAGCTTGCTGTCAGGGGGGATAGATACGCAGTATTTT. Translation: CASSLLSGGIDTQYF. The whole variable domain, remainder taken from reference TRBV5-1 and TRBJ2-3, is KAGVTQTPRYLIKTRGQQVTLSCSPISGHRSVSWYQQTPGQGLQFLFEYFSETQRNKGNFPGRFSGRQFSNSRSEMNVSTLELGDSALYLCASSLLSGGIDTQYFGPGTRLTVL.